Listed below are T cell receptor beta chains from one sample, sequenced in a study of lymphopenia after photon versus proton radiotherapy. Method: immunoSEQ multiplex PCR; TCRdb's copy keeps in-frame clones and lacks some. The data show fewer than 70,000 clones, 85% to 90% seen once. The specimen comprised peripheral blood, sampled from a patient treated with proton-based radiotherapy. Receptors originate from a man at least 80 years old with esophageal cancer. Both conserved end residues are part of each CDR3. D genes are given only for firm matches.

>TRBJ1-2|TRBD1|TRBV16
CASSQSIFGTGEGYTF
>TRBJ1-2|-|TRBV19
CASSILQGRYTF
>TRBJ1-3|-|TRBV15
CATKAPRPGNTIYF
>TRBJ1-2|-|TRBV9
CASSVAPLPGGDGYTF
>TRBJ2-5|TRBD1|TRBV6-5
CASGGQGLETQYF
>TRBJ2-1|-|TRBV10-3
CAISEPYGTQTGEQFF
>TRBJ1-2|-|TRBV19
CASSIEQGDGYTF
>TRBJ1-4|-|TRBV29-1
CSVRQDGRNEKLFF
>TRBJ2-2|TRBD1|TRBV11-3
CASSPGQGLELFF
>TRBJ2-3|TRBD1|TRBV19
CASRPGGFTDTQYF